The rows below give T cell receptor beta chains drawn from one sample of a study of T-cell reconstitution after alpha-beta-depleted transplantation in children. TCRdb analysed the PCR reads with MiXCR anew, one entry per CDR3 protein. The sample shows some 120,000 distinct CDR3 sequences, 9% to 12% of them seen only once. The starting material was PBMCs, obtained before TCRalphabeta/CD19-depleted stem cell transplant. These receptors were obtained from a boy aged 2 to 10 with acute lymphoblastic leukemia, due to receive a stem cell transplant. The conserved cysteine and the conserved F or W are not part of the CDR3 here. Some rows mark clone size as missing; the rest say once, few, many or name a class of expanded clone.

>13|TRBV6-2/TRBV6-3|-
ASSYVDSGANVLT
>10|TRBV7-8|few
ATTGGSGRLF
>21|TRBV25-1|few
ASSEPLNSGTSGSLGSYNEQF
>15|TRBV11-2|-
ASTISGSSGTTYEQY
>14|TRBV5-6|-
ANPEPGQPYGQPQH
>13|TRBV25-1|few
ASSDSILATGELF
>12|TRBV5-1|-
ASSSDPGPYEQY
>13|TRBV10-3|few
AISEGQGGNQPQH
>11|TRBV5-1|few
ASSSWGDTEAF
>12|TRBV25-1|few
ASTTGGRSDTQY
>13|TRBV11-2|few
ASSPERAGAETQY
>12|TRBV5-8|-
ASSLIGTGAEAF
>17|TRBV27|few
ASSSLPLGLAGNVGELF
>13|TRBV7-2|-
ASSLELAGANEQF
>14|TRBV5-1|many
ASSSRLAGATDTQY
>14|TRBV27|few
ASSPSRLTSTDTQY
>12|TRBV20-1|few
SASGRPTNEKLF
>11|TRBV27|-
ASRSLTNYGYT
>12|TRBV28|-
ASSLGGAGHRYT
>12|TRBV12-3/TRBV12-4|few
ASSLAGGIGELF
>11|TRBV6-5|many
ASSFGGVEKLF
>17|TRBV20-1|few
SARDYQGSAIGDSYEQY
>10|TRBV20-1|many
SAQLDTDTQY
>11|TRBV4-1|few
ASSQGPDRHLH
>11|TRBV6-6|few
ASSYGATGELF
>12|TRBV3-1|-
ASSPPDRDHEQY
>13|TRBV12-3/TRBV12-4|few
ASSLGTGLAETQY
>17|TRBV12-3/TRBV12-4|few
ASSLVVLGDGIGNQPQH
>13|TRBV5-1|many
ASSLRGIGTDTQY
>12|TRBV27|many
ASRRDRDTDTQY
>12|TRBV6-2/TRBV6-3|-
ASKQQGKIQPQH
>11|TRBV7-2|many
ASSLVGGNRAF
>11|TRBV3-1|few
ASNRLADNEQF
>14|TRBV11-2|few
ASSSGGAGPMGEQY
>13|TRBV28|-
ASSLRDSIGETQY
>13|TRBV5-1|few
ASSREGRTTYEQY
>12|TRBV5-1|-
ASSLRDSNTEAF
>11|TRBV5-1|-
ASSWDRGGEQF
>13|TRBV20-1|-
SARDGTGAPYEQY
>12|TRBV28|-
ASSRTVSNQPQH
>12|TRBV20-1|few
SAKGLGLAYGYT
>10|TRBV20-1|many
SASKGKTEAF